This T cell receptor (beta chain) derives from a study of CD8 T cells in ankylosing spondylitis. This clonotype has just a few counts. Researchers built TCR beta libraries using quantitative 5'-RACE with molecular barcodes. Using its own MiXCR run on the 5' RACE reads, TCRdb lists one record per CDR3 protein. The sample lists 150,000 to 200,000 distinct CDR3 sequences; about 18% were seen once. This CDR3 comprises 12 residues. Trimming cost V 7 bases and J 0 bases; bases outside gene matches: 3. Germline assignment: CDR1 SQVTM and CDR2 ANQGSEA. The V and J genes are TRBV29-1 and TRBJ2-7, with TRBD2 matching over 7 bases. The sequencing sample was made of blood, either unsorted or a sorted T cell fraction (not recorded which). The sequence was obtained from a male donor aged 5 to 29 with ankylosing spondylitis or in good health (not recorded which). In DNA form, the CDR3 reads TGCAGCGCGGCTAGCGGCTCCTACGAGCAGTACTTC. This sequence encodes CSAASGSYEQYF.